Below, 23 T cell receptor beta chains from the same sample are listed, as sequenced in a study of post-analysis software for immune sequencing data. Study-level findings and limits: A few TRBV segments (TRBV5-6, TRBV5-1 and TRBV20-1 among them) occurred more frequently in patients than in controls.

Incorporated into the TCR beta cDNA libraries were unique molecular identifiers, which served to reduce PCR and sequencing biases. Each CDR3 protein gets one entry after TCRdb re-called the PCR reads with MiXCR. The repertoire includes approximately 730,000 distinct CDR3 sequences, about half of them detected once, and roughly 4.9% sits in the top ten. Their target antigens are unknown. Sequencing was carried out using blood. Source of these receptors: a girl aged 10 to 17 with multiple sclerosis.

This chain connects TRBV2 to TRBJ2-3; 11 nucleotides agree with TRBD2. This CDR3 region has 16 residues. The germline CDR1 and CDR2 sequences are SNHLY and FYNNEI. V lost 6 bases and J lost 6; bases outside the gene matches: 11. The CDR3 loop is CASSEPGLAANDTQYF. CDR3 in DNA: TGTGCCAGCAGCGAACCGGGACTAGCGGCTAATGATACGCAGTATTTT.

V gene TRBV7-2 combines with J gene TRBJ1-4, with unresolved D. Between the trimmed V and J ends, which lost 3 bases and 0 bases, there was a span of 11 bases. Per the germline V gene, CDR1 is SGHTA and CDR2 is FQGNSA. The CDR3 spans 16 residues. The CDR3 reads CASSLGFGATNEKLFF. The DNA for the CDR3 is TGTGCCAGCAGCTTGGGGTTCGGTGCAACTAATGAAAAACTGTTTTTT.

The chain couples TRBV28 to TRBJ2-7; D may be TRBD2 (5 bases). CDR3 length: 15 residues. Trimming cost V 3 bases and J 4 bases, with 16 bases left between them. Germline V gene data show CDR1 as MDHEN and CDR2 as SYDVKM. The DNA of the CDR3 is TGTGCCAGCAGTTTTTATACTGGAAGGAGGTACGAGCAGTACTTC. This gives the protein CASSFYTGRRYEQYF.

The rearrangement uses TRBV20-1 and TRBJ2-4; 7 positions match TRBD2. With the DNA end fitting TRBJ2-7 better, the J assignment may be wrong. The CDR3 length is 14 residues. CDR1 and CDR2 from the germline V gene are DFQATT and SNEGSKA (reference sequence). The CDR3 bases are TGCAGTGCTAATCGGTGGGAGGGGATGTACGAGCAGTACTTC. This sequence encodes CSANRWEGMYEQYF.

The J gene is TRBJ1-4, the V gene TRBV7-4; D gene uncertain. CDR1 SGHVT and CDR2 SQSDAQ come from the germline V gene. V lost 6 bases to trimming and J lost 3 bases, with 14 bases between them. This CDR3 is built from 15 residues. The CDR3 coding sequence is TGTGCCAGCAGGCGTGGGAGTAGGGCTAATGAAAAACTGTTTTTT. This translates into CASRRGSRANEKLFF.

The chain uses TRBV4-3 and TRBJ2-1; D is unresolved. V was pared by 1 base and J by 7 bases, with 17 bases between. Germline lookup yields CDR1 LGHNA and CDR2 YSLEER. This CDR3 is built from 16 residues. CDR3 nucleotides: TGCGCCAGCAGCCAAGTGTTGCGGTTTGGCATGAATGAGCAGTTCTTC. As protein: CASSQVLRFGMNEQFF.

The rearrangement links TRBV9 to TRBJ2-5; TRBD1 or TRBD2 may be the D gene (6 bases each). Germline CDR1 is SGDLS and CDR2 is YYNGEE. This CDR3 has 16 amino acids. V lost 3 bases and J lost 2, with 17 bases in between. The CDR3 reads CASSGPAGHPQETQYF. Here the CDR3 DNA reads TGTGCCAGCAGCGGCCCCGCGGGACATCCTCAAGAGACCCAGTACTTC.

This clonotype was picked up many times. The chain joins TRBV7-2 to TRBJ2-5; 9 nucleotides line up with TRBD2. The length of the CDR3 is 16 residues. After removal of 2 bases from V and 1 base from J, the junction contained 5 bases not matched to a gene. CDR1 and CDR2 (germline): SGHTA, FQGNSA. The CDR3 nucleotides read TGTGCCAGCAGCTTAAGGTCTAGCGGGATCCAAGAGACCCAGTACTTC. It specifies CASSLRSSGIQETQYF.

The V and J genes are TRBV12-3 or TRBV12-4 and TRBJ2-5; D is perhaps TRBD2 (6 bases). CDR3 length: 13 amino acids. Trimming took 6 bases from V and 11 from J, leaving 19 bases between them. The CDR3 sequence: CASSWDWRNEQYF. As DNA, the CDR3 is TGTGCCAGCAGCTGGGACTGGAGGAATGAGCAGTACTTC.

This chain joins TRBV7-2 and TRBJ2-7; TRBD2 agrees at 9 bases. V trimming: 0 bases; J trimming: 7 bases; junction bases outside the gene matches: 1. This CDR3 is 13 amino acids long. Germline CDR1 reads SGHTA; CDR2 reads FQGNSA. DNA for the CDR3: TGTGCCAGCAGCTTAGCTGCGGGAGGGGAGCAGTACTTC. Translating gives CASSLAAGGEQYF. The full variable domain, in which reference TRBV7-2 and TRBJ2-7 provide the parts outside the CDR3, is GAGVSQSPSNKVTEKGKDVELRCDPISGHTALYWYRQSLGQGLEFLIYFQGNSAPDKSGLPSDRFSAERTGGSVSTLTIQRTQQEDSAVYLCASSLAAGGEQYFGPGTRLTVT.

This clonotype turned up a few times. This sequence joins TRBV6-6 and TRBJ2-7; D possibly corresponds to TRBD2 (6 bases). Germline CDR1 MNHNY, CDR2 SVGAGI (reference sequence). The V gene lost 2 bases and the J gene lost 7 bases, with 12 bases spanning the gap. The CDR3 extends over 13 amino acids. The CDR3 nucleotides read TGTGCCAGCAGTTACCGGGCGGGGTTTGAGCAGTACTTC. Translating gives CASSYRAGFEQYF.

This clonotype showed up just a few times. The chain couples TRBV28 to TRBJ2-7; 7 bases line up with TRBD1. The CDR3 covers 14 residues. V was clipped by 3 bases and J by 7 bases; unmatched bases: 9. CDR1 and CDR2 from the germline V gene are MDHEN and SYDVKM. Here the CDR3 DNA reads TGTGCCAGCAGTTTGATGACAGGGTGGTATGAGCAGTACTTC. Its protein is CASSLMTGWYEQYF.

This chain joins TRBV15 and TRBJ2-5; D may correspond to TRBD1 or TRBD2 (5 bases each). The better agreement between TRBJ2-7 and the DNA end casts doubt on the J call. The germline V gene encodes CDR1 LNHNV and CDR2 YYDKDF (reference sequence). This CDR3 contains 16 residues. The CDR3 DNA follows: TGTGCCACCAGCAGATTTGGACGCAGGGACCCCTACGAGCAGTACTTC. Protein: CATSRFGRRDPYEQYF.

A few counts support this clonotype. The chain recombines TRBV11-2 with TRBJ2-3; 9 positions agree with TRBD2. The CDR3 spans 19 residues. Germline CDR1 is SGHAT and CDR2 is FQNNGV. The J segment lost 3 bases and the V segment lost 1 base, leaving 14 bases of the junction unmatched. This CDR3 is CASSLGRLAGWFSTDTQYF. The CDR3 DNA follows: TGTGCCAGCAGCTTAGGGCGGCTAGCGGGATGGTTTAGTACAGATACGCAGTATTTT.

The chain is built from TRBV6-4 and TRBJ2-1; 8 positions agree with TRBD2. The CDR3 loop spans 15 amino acids. V lost 6 bases to trimming and J lost 3 bases; unmatched junction nucleotides: 7. Germline lookup yields CDR1 MRHNA and CDR2 SNTAGT. The CDR3 spells CASSNGTRVYNEQFF. For the CDR3, the DNA is TGTGCCAGCAGCAACGGGACTAGGGTCTACAATGAGCAGTTCTTC.

The V call is TRBV7-3, the J call TRBJ2-1; 7 bases match TRBD2. Germline CDR1 reads SGHTA; CDR2 reads FQGTGA. The CDR3 is made up of 15 amino acids. Unmatched junction bases numbered 4, after V lost 0 bases and J lost 5 bases. The CDR3 loop reads CASSLTLSGNNEQFF. In DNA form, the CDR3 reads TGTGCCAGCAGCTTAACGTTAAGCGGGAACAATGAGCAGTTCTTC.

The rearrangement joins TRBV12-3 or TRBV12-4 to TRBJ1-1, with 11 bases aligning to TRBD1. The CDR3 extends over 16 amino acids. The ends lost 7 bases at V and 6 bases at J; junction bases unmatched: 13. CDR3: CASTQPGQGVVPEAFF. CDR3 coding DNA: TGTGCCAGCACCCAACCGGGACAGGGGGTCGTCCCTGAAGCTTTCTTT.

The V gene is TRBV20-1, the J gene TRBJ2-7; 9 positions match TRBD2. Germline V lookup: CDR1 DFQATT, CDR2 SNEGSKA (reference sequence). J was trimmed by 5 bases and V by 7 bases; bases with no gene match: 12. This CDR3 has 14 residues. Here the CDR3 DNA reads TGCAGTGTCAGGAATAGCGGGAGATACAACGAGCAGTACTTC. It translates to CSVRNSGRYNEQYF.

V usage is TRBV4-3 and J usage is TRBJ1-2, with a weak D call TRBD1 (6 bases). Germline lookup yields CDR1 LGHNA and CDR2 YSLEER. With 1 base removed from V and 4 bases from J, the gap between germline ends came to 10 bases. The CDR3 spans 14 residues. In DNA, the CDR3 is TGCGCCAGCAGCCAAGGGACAGACTCCTATGGCTACACCTTC. Protein product: CASSQGTDSYGYTF.

V gene TRBV5-1 combines with J gene TRBJ2-3, with 7 bases matching TRBD1. Germline CDR1 and CDR2: SGHRS and YFSETQ. V lost 6 bases and J lost 3; bases outside the gene matches: 10. The CDR3 has 15 residues. CDR3 sequence reads: CASTRQGLRTDTQYF. CDR3 in DNA: TGCGCCAGCACCCGACAGGGTCTGAGGACAGATACGCAGTATTTT. The complete variable domain, with remaining parts taken from reference TRBV5-1 and TRBJ2-3, reads KAGVTQTPRYLIKTRGQQVTLSCSPISGHRSVSWYQQTPGQGLQFLFEYFSETQRNKGNFPGRFSGRQFSNSRSEMNVSTLELGDSALYLCASTRQGLRTDTQYFGPGTRLTVL.

V usage is TRBV18 and J usage is TRBJ1-5; TRBD1 is a possible D gene (5 bases). V was clipped by 5 bases and J by 2 bases, with 19 bases between them. CDR1 and CDR2 from the germline V gene are KGHSH and LQKENI. CDR3 size: 17 residues. The DNA for the CDR3 is TGTGCCAGCTCAGAACTCCAGGGTTTCTCGGGCAATCAGCCCCAGCATTTT. As protein: CASSELQGFSGNQPQHF.

This clonotype came up a few times. The chain is built from TRBV10-3 and TRBJ1-2; TRBD1 matches 9 bases. V lost 9 bases to trimming and J lost 10 bases; unmatched junction nucleotides: 9. The CDR3 is 12 amino acids. Germline V CDR1 and CDR2: ENHRY, SYGVKD. The CDR3 is CAMEAGQGIYTF. DNA for the CDR3: TGTGCCATGGAGGCGGGACAGGGCATCTACACCTTC.

This rearrangement joins TRBV20-1 to TRBJ2-5; weak D call: TRBD1 (5 bases). Trimming removed 2 bases from V and 1 base from J, with 11 bases in between. The V gene's germline CDR1 is DFQATT and CDR2 SNEGSKA (reference sequence). The CDR3 is 14 residues long. The CDR3 loop reads CSARYRGSQETQYF. The CDR3 DNA follows: TGCAGTGCTAGATATAGGGGCAGCCAAGAGACCCAGTACTTC.